Reported below is one T cell receptor (beta chain). Its antigen is not identified. CDR3 length: 16 residues. From germline, CDR1 is SNHLY and CDR2 FYNNEI. The data stem from a study of monozygotic twins with inflammatory bowel disease. For each CDR3 protein, TCRdb gives one entry from its re-call of the 5' RACE reads, without DNA. With about 380,000 distinct CDR3 sequences in the sample, the ten largest clones hold around 2.6%. Study-wide findings and caveats: Versus healthy twins, IBD patients showed fewer clonotypes shared with others, especially with disease activity.

This sequence was found in a human donor with ulcerative colitis or Crohn's disease, or a healthy co-twin of an affected twin (not recorded which). The chain couples TRBV2 to TRBJ2-4; the D call from TCRdb, TRBD1, cannot be confirmed without DNA. Specimen: blood. The CDR3 spells CASTSGTSLTKNIQYF.